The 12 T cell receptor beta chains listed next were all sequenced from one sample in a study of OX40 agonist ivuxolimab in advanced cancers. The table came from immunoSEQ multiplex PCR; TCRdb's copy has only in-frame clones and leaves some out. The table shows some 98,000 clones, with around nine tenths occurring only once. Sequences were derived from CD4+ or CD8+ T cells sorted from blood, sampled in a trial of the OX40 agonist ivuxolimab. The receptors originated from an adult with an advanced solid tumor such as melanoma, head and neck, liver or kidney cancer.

CDR3 protein: CASSPRQGAYNEQFF. The CDR3 nucleotides read TGTGCCAGCAGCCCCAGACAGGGGGCTTACAATGAGCAGTTCTTC. The J gene is TRBJ2-1, the V gene TRBV7-3; 10 bases agree with TRBD1. V dropped 5 bases and J dropped 4; count of bases not matched to a gene: 5. Germline CDR1 and CDR2: SGHTA and FQGTGA. The CDR3 sequence is 15 residues long.

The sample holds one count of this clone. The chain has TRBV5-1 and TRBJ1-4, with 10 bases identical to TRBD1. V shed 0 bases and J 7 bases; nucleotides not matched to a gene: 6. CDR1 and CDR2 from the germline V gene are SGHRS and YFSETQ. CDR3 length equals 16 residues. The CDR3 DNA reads TGCGCCAGCAGCTTGGGAGGGACAGGGGCGGCTGAAAAACTGTTTTTT. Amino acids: CASSLGGTGAAEKLFF.

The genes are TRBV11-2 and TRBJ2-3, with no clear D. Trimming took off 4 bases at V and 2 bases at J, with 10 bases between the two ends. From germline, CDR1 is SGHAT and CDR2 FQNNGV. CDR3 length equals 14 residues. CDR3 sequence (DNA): TGTGCCAGCAGCTCTCAAGGGATCACAGATACGCAGTATTTT. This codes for CASSSQGITDTQYF. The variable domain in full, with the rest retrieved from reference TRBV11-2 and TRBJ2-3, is EAGVAQSPRYKIIEKRQSVAFWCNPISGHATLYWYQQILGQGPKLLIQFQNNGVVDDSQLPKDRFSAERLKGVDSTLKIQPAKLEDSAVYLCASSSQGITDTQYFGPGTRLTVL.

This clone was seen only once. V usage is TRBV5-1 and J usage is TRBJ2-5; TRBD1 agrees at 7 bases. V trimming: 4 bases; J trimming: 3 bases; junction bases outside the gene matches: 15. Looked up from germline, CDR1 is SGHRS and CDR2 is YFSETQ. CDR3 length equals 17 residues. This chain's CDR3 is CASSPVGTEGSEETQYF. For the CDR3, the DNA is TGCGCCAGCAGCCCGGTAGGGACAGAAGGCTCGGAAGAGACCCAGTACTTC.

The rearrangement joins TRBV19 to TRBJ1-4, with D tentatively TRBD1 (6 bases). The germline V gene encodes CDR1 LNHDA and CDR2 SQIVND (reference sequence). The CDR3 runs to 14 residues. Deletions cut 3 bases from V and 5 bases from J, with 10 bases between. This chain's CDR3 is CASSIRQGNEKLFF. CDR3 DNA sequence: TGTGCCAGTAGTATTCGGCAGGGGAATGAAAAACTGTTTTTT.

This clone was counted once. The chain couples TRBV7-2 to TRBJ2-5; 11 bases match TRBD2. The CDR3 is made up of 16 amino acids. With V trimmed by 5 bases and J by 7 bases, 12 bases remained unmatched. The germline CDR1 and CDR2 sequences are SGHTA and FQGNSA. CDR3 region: CASSPVAGGPSGTQYF. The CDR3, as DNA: TGTGCCAGCAGCCCGGTAGCGGGGGGGCCCAGTGGGACCCAGTACTTC.

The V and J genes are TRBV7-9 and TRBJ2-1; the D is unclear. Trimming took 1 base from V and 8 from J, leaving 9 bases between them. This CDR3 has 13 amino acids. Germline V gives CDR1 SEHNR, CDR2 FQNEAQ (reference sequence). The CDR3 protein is CASSLGAWDEQFF. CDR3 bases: TGTGCCAGCAGCTTAGGAGCCTGGGATGAGCAGTTCTTC.

CDR3 in DNA: TGCGCCAGCAGCTCGAGCAATAGGCATGAGCAGTTCTTC. Protein: CASSSSNRHEQFF. The chain is built from TRBV5-1 and TRBJ2-1, with unresolved D. Germline lookup yields CDR1 SGHRS and CDR2 YFSETQ. V lost 3 bases and J 8 bases, leaving 12 bases between the germline ends. The CDR3 totals 13 residues.

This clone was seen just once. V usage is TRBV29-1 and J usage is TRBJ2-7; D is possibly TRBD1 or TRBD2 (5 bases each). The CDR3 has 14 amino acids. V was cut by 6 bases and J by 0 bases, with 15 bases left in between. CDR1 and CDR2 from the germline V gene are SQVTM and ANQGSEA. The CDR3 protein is CSVRLSGASYEQYF. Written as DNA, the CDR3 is TGCAGCGTCCGACTGTCCGGGGCCTCCTACGAGCAGTACTTC.

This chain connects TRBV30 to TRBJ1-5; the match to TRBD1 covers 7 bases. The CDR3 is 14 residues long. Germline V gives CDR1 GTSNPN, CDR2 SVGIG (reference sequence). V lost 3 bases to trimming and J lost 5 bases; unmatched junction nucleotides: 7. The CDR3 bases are TGTGCCTGGAGCGCCGGACAGGTAGATCAGCCCCAGCATTTT. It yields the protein CAWSAGQVDQPQHF. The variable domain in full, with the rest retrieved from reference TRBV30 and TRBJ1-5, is SQTIHQWPATLVQPVGSPLSLECTVEGTSNPNLYWYRQAAGRGLQLLFYSVGIGQISSEVPQNLSASRPQDRQFILSSKKLLLSDSGFYLCAWSAGQVDQPQHFGDGTRLSIL.

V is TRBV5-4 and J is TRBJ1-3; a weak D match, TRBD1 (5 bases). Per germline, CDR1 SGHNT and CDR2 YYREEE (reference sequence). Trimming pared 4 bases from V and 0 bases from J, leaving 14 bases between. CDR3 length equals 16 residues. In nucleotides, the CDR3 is TGTGCCAGCAGCGTGGGGGACCCCAACTCTGGAAACACCATATATTTT. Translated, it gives CASSVGDPNSGNTIYF.

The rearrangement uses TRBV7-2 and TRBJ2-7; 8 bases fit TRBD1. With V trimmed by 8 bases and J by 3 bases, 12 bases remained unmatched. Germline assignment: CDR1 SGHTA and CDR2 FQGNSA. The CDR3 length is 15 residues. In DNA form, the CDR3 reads TGTGCCAGCTCCTACTCGGGACAGGCTTACTACGAGCAGTACTTC. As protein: CASSYSGQAYYEQYF.